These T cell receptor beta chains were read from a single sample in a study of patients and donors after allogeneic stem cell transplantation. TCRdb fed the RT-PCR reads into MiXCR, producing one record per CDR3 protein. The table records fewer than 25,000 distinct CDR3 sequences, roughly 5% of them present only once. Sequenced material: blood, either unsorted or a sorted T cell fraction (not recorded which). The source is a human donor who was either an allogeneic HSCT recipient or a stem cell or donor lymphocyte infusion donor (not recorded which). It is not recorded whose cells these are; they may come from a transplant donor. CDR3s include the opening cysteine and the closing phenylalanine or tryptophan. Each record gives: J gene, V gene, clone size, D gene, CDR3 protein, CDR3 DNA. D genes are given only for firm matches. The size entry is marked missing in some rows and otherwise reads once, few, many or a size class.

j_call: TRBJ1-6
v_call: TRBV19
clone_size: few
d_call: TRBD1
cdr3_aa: CASRAGTGIGSPLHF
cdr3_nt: TGTGCCAGTAGAGCAGGGACAGGGATAGGGTCACCCCTCCACTTT

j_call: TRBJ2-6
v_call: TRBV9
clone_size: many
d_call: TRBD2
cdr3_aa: CASTKRGSGANVLTF
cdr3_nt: TGTGCCAGCACCAAGCGGGGTTCTGGGGCCAACGTCCTGACTTTC

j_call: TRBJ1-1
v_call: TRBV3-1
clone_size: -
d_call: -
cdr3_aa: CASRGRAGNTEAFF
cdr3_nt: TGTGCCAGCAGAGGGCGCGCGGGGAACACTGAAGCTTTCTTT

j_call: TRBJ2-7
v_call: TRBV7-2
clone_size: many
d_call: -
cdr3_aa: CASSSFAGLYEQYF
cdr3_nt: TGTGCCAGCAGCTCTTTCGCGGGCCTTTACGAGCAGTACTTC

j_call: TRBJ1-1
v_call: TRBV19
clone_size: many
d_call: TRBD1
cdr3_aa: CASSLGGGQSGAFF
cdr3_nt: TGTGCCAGTAGTCTAGGGGGCGGCCAGAGCGGAGCTTTCTTT

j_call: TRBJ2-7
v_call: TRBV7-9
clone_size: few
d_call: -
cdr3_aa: CASSPTPPNTRYF
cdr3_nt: TGTGCCAGCAGCCCAACCCCGCCTAATACGAGGTACTTC

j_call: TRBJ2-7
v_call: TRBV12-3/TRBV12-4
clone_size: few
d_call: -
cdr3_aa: CASSLGLWVGTHEQYF
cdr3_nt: TGTGCCAGCAGTTTAGGGTTGTGGGTAGGAACACACGAGCAGTACTTC

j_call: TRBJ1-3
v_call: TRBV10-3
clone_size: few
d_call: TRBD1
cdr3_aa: CAISDLQGYGNTIYF
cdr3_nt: TGTGCCATCAGTGACTTACAGGGGTATGGAAACACCATATATTTT

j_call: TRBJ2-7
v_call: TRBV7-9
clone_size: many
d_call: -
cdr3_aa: CASSRSKREDSYEQYF
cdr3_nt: TGTGCCAGCAGCCGCAGTAAGAGGGAGGACTCCTACGAGCAGTACTTC

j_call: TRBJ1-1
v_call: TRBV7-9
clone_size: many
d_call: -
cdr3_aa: CASSRDSWDTEAFF
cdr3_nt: TGTGCCAGCAGCCGGGACTCGTGGGACACTGAAGCTTTCTTT

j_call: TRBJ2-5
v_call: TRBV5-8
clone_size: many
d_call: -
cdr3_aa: CASSFFGETQYF
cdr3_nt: TGTGCCAGCAGTTTTTTCGGGGAGACCCAGTACTTC

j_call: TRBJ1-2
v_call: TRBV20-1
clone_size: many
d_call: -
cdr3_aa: CSAPPAYGYTF
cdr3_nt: TGCAGTGCTCCGCCGGCCTATGGCTACACCTTC

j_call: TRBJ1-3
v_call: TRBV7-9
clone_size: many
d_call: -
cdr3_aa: CASSLNGNTIYF
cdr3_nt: TGTGCCAGCAGCTTAAACGGAAACACCATATATTTT

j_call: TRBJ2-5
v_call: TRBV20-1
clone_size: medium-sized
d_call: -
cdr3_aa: CSARGLSGEWETQYF
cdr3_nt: TGCAGTGCTAGAGGGTTGAGCGGAGAATGGGAGACCCAGTACTTC

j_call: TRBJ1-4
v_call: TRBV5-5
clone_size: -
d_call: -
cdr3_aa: CASSSNTGGAEKLFF
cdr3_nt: TGTGCCAGCAGCTCCAATACAGGAGGTGCTGAAAAACTGTTTTTT

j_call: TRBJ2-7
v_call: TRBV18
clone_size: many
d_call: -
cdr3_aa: CASSPPGAYEQYF
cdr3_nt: TGTGCCAGCTCACCGCCAGGAGCCTACGAGCAGTACTTC

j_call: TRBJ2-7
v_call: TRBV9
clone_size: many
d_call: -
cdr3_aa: CASSPRRTFVGEQYF
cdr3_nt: TGTGCCAGCAGCCCCCGCCGGACTTTCGTAGGAGAGCAGTACTTC

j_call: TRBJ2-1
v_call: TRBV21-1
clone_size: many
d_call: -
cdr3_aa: CASGGCGRPAGNNEQFF
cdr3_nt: TGTGCCAGCGGGGGCTGCGGGCGACCAGCGGGCAACAATGAGCAGTTCTTC

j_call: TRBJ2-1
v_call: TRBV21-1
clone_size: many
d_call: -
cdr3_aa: CASSNEDPNLSYNEQFF
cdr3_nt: TGTGCCAGCAGCAACGAAGACCCTAACCTCTCCTACAATGAGCAGTTCTTC

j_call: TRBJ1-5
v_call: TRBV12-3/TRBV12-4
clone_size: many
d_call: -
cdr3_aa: CASSLDLSNQPQHF
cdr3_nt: TGTGCCAGCAGTTTAGACCTTAGCAATCAGCCCCAGCATTTT

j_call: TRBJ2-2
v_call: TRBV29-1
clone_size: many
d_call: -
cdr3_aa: CSVEGNRGLGTGELFF
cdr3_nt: TGCAGCGTTGAAGGAAACCGGGGGCTGGGCACCGGGGAGCTGTTTTTT

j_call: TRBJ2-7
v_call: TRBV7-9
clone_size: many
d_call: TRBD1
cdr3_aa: CASSSGQDYEQYF
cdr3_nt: TGTGCCAGCAGCTCTGGACAGGACTACGAGCAGTACTTC

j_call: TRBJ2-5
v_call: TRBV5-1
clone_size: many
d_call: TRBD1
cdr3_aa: CASSLAGTGEETQYF
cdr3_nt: TGCGCCAGCAGCTTGGCAGGGACAGGCGAAGAGACCCAGTACTTC

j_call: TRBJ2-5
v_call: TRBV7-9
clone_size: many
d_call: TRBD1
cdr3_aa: CASSSRTGQETQYF
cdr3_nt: TGTGCCAGCAGCTCTCGGACAGGTCAAGAGACCCAGTACTTC

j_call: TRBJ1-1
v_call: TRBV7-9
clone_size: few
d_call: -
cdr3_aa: CASSSFGPLTEAFF
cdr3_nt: TGTGCCAGCAGCTCCTTTGGACCGCTCACTGAAGCTTTCTTT

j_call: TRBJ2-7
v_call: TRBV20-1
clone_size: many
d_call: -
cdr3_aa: CSANSGSYEQYF
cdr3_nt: TGCAGTGCAAACTCGGGGTCCTACGAGCAGTACTTC

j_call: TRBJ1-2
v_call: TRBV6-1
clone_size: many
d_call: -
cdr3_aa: CASSKQGDYGYTF
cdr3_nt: TGTGCCAGCAGCAAACAGGGAGACTATGGCTACACCTTC

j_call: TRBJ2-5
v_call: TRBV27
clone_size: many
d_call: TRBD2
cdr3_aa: CASSLRGLAGVGLETQYF
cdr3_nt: TGTGCCAGCAGTTTAAGGGGACTAGCGGGAGTCGGGTTAGAGACCCAGTACTTC

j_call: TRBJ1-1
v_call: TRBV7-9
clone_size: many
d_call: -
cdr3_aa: CASSFPAGKAFF
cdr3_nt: TGTGCCAGCAGCTTTCCGGCTGGGAAAGCTTTCTTT

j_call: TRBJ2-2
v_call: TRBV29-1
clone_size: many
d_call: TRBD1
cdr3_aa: CSAGQGAGTGELFF
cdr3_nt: TGCAGCGCTGGACAGGGGGCCGGCACCGGGGAGCTGTTTTTT

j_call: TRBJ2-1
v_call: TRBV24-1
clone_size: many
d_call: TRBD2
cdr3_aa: CATSDSRTSGGNEQFF
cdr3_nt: TGTGCCACCAGTGATTCGAGGACTAGCGGGGGCAATGAGCAGTTCTTC

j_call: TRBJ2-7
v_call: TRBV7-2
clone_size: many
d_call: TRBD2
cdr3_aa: CASSSWGGGAREQYF
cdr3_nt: TGTGCCAGCAGCTCATGGGGCGGGGGGGCTAGGGAGCAGTACTTC

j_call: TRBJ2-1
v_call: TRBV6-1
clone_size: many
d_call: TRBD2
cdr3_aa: CATSGTNYNEQFF
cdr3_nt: TGTGCCACCTCCGGGACTAATTACAATGAGCAGTTCTTC

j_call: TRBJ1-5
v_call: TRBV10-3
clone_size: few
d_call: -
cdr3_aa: CAISESPGDGQPQHF
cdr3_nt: TGTGCCATCAGTGAGTCTCCGGGGGATGGTCAGCCCCAGCATTTT

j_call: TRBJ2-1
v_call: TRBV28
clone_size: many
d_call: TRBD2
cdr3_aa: CASSSPRASGSSYNEQFF
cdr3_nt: TGTGCCAGCAGTTCTCCCCGGGCTAGCGGGAGCTCCTACAATGAGCAGTTCTTC

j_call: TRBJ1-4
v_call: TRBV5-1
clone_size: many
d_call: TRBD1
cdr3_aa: CASSLVRGSNEKLFF
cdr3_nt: TGCGCCAGCAGCTTGGTCAGGGGGAGCAATGAAAAACTGTTTTTT

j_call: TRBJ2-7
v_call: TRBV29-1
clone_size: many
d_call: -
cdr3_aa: CSALGAFTYEQYF
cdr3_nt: TGCAGCGCGCTGGGGGCCTTCACTTACGAGCAGTACTTC

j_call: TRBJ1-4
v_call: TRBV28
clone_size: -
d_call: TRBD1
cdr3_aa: CASSSTRQGGNEKLFF
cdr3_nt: TGTGCCAGCAGTTCGACCCGACAGGGAGGGAATGAAAAACTGTTTTTT

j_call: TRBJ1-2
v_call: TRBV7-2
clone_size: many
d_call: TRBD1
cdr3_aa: CASRLGQGGNYGYTF
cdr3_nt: TGTGCCAGCAGGTTGGGACAGGGTGGCAACTATGGCTACACCTTC

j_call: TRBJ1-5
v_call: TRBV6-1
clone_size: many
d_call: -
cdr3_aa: CASSEGSNQPQHF
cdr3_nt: TGTGCCAGCAGTGAAGGATCCAATCAGCCCCAGCATTTT

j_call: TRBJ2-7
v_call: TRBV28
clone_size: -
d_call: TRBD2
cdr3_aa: CASRLANEQYF
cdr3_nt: TGTGCCAGCAGACTAGCGAACGAGCAGTACTTC

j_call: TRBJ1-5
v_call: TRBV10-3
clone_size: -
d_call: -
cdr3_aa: CAISESHSNQPQHF
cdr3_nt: TGTGCCATCAGTGAGTCCCATAGCAATCAGCCCCAGCATTTT

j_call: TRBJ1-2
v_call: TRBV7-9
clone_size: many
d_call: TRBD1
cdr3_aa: CASSQQGAYGYTF
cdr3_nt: TGTGCCAGCAGCCAACAGGGGGCCTATGGCTACACCTTC

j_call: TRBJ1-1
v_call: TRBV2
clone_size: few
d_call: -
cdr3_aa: CASSRDTPGAEAFF
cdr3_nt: TGTGCCAGCAGTAGGGACACCCCTGGGGCTGAAGCTTTCTTT

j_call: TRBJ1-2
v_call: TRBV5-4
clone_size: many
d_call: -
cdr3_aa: CASSLGADSWGYTF
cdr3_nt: TGTGCCAGCAGCTTGGGGGCCGACTCCTGGGGCTACACCTTC

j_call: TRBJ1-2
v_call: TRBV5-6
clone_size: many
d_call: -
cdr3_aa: CASNTVDYGYTF
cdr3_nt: TGTGCCAGCAACACGGTTGACTATGGCTACACCTTC

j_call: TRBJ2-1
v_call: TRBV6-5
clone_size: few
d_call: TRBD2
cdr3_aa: CASSFSGGSNEQFF
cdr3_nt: TGTGCCAGCAGTTTTAGCGGGGGGAGCAATGAGCAGTTCTTC

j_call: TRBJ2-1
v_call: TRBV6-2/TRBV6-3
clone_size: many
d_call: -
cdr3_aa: CASSYQQTRNEQFF
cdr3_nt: TGTGCCAGCAGTTACCAACAAACTCGGAATGAGCAGTTCTTC

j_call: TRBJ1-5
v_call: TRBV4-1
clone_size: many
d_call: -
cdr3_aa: CASSPRAGEYGNQPQHF
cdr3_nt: TGCGCCAGCAGCCCTAGGGCAGGGGAGTACGGCAATCAGCCCCAGCATTTT

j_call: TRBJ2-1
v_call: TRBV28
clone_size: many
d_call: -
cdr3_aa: CASSPPDRSNEQFF
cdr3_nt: TGTGCCAGCAGTCCCCCGGACCGCAGCAATGAGCAGTTCTTC

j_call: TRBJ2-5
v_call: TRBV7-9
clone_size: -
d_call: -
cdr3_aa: CASNPTRETQYF
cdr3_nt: TGTGCCAGCAACCCAACGAGGGAGACCCAGTACTTC

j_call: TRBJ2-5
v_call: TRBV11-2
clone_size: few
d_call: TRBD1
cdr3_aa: CASSWGTAETQYF
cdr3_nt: TGTGCCAGCAGCTGGGGGACAGCAGAGACCCAGTACTTC

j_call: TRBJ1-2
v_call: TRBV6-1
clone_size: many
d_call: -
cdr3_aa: CASSRVESYTF
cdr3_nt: TGTGCCAGCTCGCGGGTTGAGAGTTACACCTTC

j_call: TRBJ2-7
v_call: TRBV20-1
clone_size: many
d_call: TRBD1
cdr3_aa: CSARTGGTYEQYF
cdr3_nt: TGCAGTGCCCGGACAGGGGGCACCTACGAGCAGTACTTC

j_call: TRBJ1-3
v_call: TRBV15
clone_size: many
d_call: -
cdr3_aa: CATSRDRRRVTIYF
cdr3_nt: TGTGCCACCAGCAGAGATCGCAGGAGAGTCACCATATATTTT

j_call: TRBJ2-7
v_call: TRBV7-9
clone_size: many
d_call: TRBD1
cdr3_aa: CASSETGQSYYEQYF
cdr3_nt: TGTGCCAGCAGCGAGACAGGGCAATCGTACTACGAGCAGTACTTC

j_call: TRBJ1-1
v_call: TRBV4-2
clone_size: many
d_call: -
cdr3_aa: CASSQPPQWGNTEAFF
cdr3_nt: TGTGCCAGCAGCCAACCCCCCCAGTGGGGTAACACTGAAGCTTTCTTT

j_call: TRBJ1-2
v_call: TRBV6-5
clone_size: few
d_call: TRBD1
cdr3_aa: CASSYLRGHGYTF
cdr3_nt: TGTGCCAGCAGTTACCTCAGGGGGCATGGCTACACCTTC

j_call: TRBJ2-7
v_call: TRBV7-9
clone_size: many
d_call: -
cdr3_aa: CASSRLGSGSTSYEQYF
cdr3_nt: TGTGCCAGCAGCCGCCTGGGGAGCGGTTCGACCTCCTACGAGCAGTACTTC